What follows are 17 T cell receptor beta chains derived from one specimen sequenced in a study of blood T cell repertoires in COVID-19. Data came from immunoSEQ multiplex PCR; TCRdb stores just in-frame clones and leaves some out. The table includes tens of thousands of clones, about 88% detected once. Sequencing was done on a sample of peripheral blood. Source of these receptors: a woman aged 55 to 70 with COVID-19, enrolled during active disease.

This clone was observed once. CDR3 coding DNA: TGTGCCAGTGGGGTCGGCCAGGGGTACGTCGAGCAGTACTTC. It specifies CASGVGQGYVEQYF. The chain employs TRBV7-9 and TRBJ2-7, with D tentatively TRBD1 (6 bases). Germline V CDR1 and CDR2: SEHNR, FQNEAQ (reference sequence). The V gene lost 9 bases and the J gene lost 6 bases, with 21 bases spanning the gap. This CDR3 is built from 14 residues.

The rearrangement uses TRBV4-1 and TRBJ1-3, with 7 positions matching TRBD1. Trimming at V came to 0 bases and at J to 4 bases, leaving 9 bases not matched to a gene. This CDR3 contains 17 residues. The V gene's germline CDR1 is MGHRA and CDR2 YSYEKL. DNA of the CDR3: TGCGCCAGCAGCCAAGAAGGCGTGCGGACAGGCGGAAACACCATATATTTT. Amino acids: CASSQEGVRTGGNTIYF.

The V and J genes are TRBV5-8 and TRBJ1-1; unclear D gene. The CDR3 extends over 15 amino acids. Trimming stripped 2 bases from V and 3 bases from J, with 14 bases between. Germline assignment: CDR1 SGHTS and CDR2 YDEGEE. The DNA for the CDR3 is TGTGCCAGCAGCTTAGGTGCACATCGGGACACTGAAGCTTTCTTT. Translation: CASSLGAHRDTEAFF.

The J gene is TRBJ2-3, the V gene TRBV10-3; 12 bases match TRBD2. The length of the CDR3 is 15 residues. Germline trimming cut 2 bases from V and 6 bases from J; bases unmatched to any gene: 3. Germline lookup yields CDR1 ENHRY and CDR2 SYGVKD. CDR3: CAISEGLAGTDTQYF. The CDR3 bases are TGTGCCATCAGTGAGGGACTAGCGGGGACTGATACGCAGTATTTT.

V gene TRBV4-1 combines with J gene TRBJ1-5; 7 nucleotides match TRBD1. Germline V gene lookup returns CDR1 MGHRA and CDR2 YSYEKL. The CDR3 loop spans 15 amino acids. The ends lost 3 bases at V and 3 bases at J; junction bases unmatched: 5. Here the CDR3 reads CASSHRQGDNQPQHF. In DNA form, the CDR3 reads TGCGCCAGCAGCCACCGACAGGGCGACAATCAGCCCCAGCATTTT.

The chain recombines TRBV3-1 (or the pseudogene TRBV3-2) with TRBJ1-2; D perhaps matches TRBD1 (5 bases). The germline V gene encodes CDR1 LGHDT and CDR2 YNNKEL (reference sequence). The V end lost 4 bases, the J end lost 6 bases, and 12 bases lay between the germline ends. The CDR3 loop spans 13 amino acids. Here the CDR3 DNA reads TGTGCCAGCAGCCTAGGCAGGGCGGATGGCTACACCTTC. Translated: CASSLGRADGYTF.

The chain is built from TRBV2 and TRBJ2-2; possible D gene TRBD1, 5 bases. The germline CDR1 and CDR2 sequences are SNHLY and FYNNEI. The CDR3 consists of 15 residues. Trimming pared 4 bases from V and 3 bases from J, leaving 12 bases between. In nucleotides, the CDR3 is TGTGCCAGCAGTGTACAAGGGGTGGACACCGGGGAGCTGTTTTTT. Translating gives CASSVQGVDTGELFF. Supplemented by reference TRBV2 and TRBJ2-2, the full variable domain reads EPEVTQTPSHQVTQMGQEVILRCVPISNHLYFYWYRQILGQKVEFLVSFYNNEISEKSEIFDDQFSVERPDGSNFTLKIRSTKLEDSAMYFCASSVQGVDTGELFFGEGSRLTVL.

The rearrangement links TRBV6-5 to TRBJ2-1; 12 bases match TRBD2. V shed 8 bases, J shed 4 bases, and the junction held 3 bases outside the gene matches. The germline V gene has CDR1 MNHEY and CDR2 SVGAGI. This CDR3 spans 14 amino acids. Here the CDR3 DNA reads TGTGCCAGCGGACTAGCGGGAATGTACAATGAGCAGTTCTTC. It encodes CASGLAGMYNEQFF.

This chain joins TRBV18 and TRBJ2-3, with a tentative D call TRBD2 (6 bases). The CDR3 spans 19 residues. Trimming shortened V by 3 bases and J by 4 bases, and 26 bases separated the two germline ends. From germline, CDR1 is KGHSH and CDR2 LQKENI. CDR3 residues: CASSPGLGGGLDGADTQYF. DNA of the CDR3: TGTGCCAGCTCACCTGGATTGGGGGGAGGCCTCGACGGGGCAGATACGCAGTATTTT. Combining the CDR3 with reference TRBV18 and TRBJ2-3 gives the whole variable domain NAGVMQNPRHLVRRRGQEARLRCSPMKGHSHVYWYRQLPEEGLKFMVYLQKENIIDESGMPKERFSAEFPKEGPSILRIQQVVRGDSAAYFCASSPGLGGGLDGADTQYFGPGTRLTVL.

This clone has a handful of counts. The rearrangement links TRBV10-1 to TRBJ1-1; D perhaps matches TRBD1 (6 bases). Trimming took 4 bases from V and 3 from J, leaving 21 bases between them. Germline CDR1 and CDR2: WNHNN and SYGVQD (reference sequence). The CDR3 runs 17 residues. The CDR3 is CASSVTRGARGDTEAFF. CDR3 sequence (DNA): TGCGCCAGCAGTGTGACCCGGGGGGCACGAGGTGACACTGAAGCTTTCTTT.

The V gene is TRBV14, the J gene TRBJ1-2; TRBD1 matches at 7 bases. This CDR3 is built from 15 residues. Germline CDR1 and CDR2: SGHDN and FVKESK. The V gene end was trimmed by 4 bases and the J gene end by 4 bases; junction bases not matched to a gene: 9. The DNA of the CDR3 is TGTGCCAGCAGCCCGTCCGACAGGGCCGGCTATGGCTACACCTTC. This codes for CASSPSDRAGYGYTF.

The chain uses TRBV5-6 and TRBJ2-3; weak D call: TRBD1 (6 bases). This CDR3 comprises 17 residues. Trimming stripped 4 bases from V and 4 bases from J, with 22 bases between. The germline CDR1 and CDR2 sequences are SGHDT and YYEEEE. The CDR3 DNA sequence: TGTGCCAGCAGCCAACTACAGACAGGCGAAGCGGCAGATACGCAGTATTTT. It translates to CASSQLQTGEAADTQYF.

The J gene is TRBJ2-1, the V gene TRBV10-2; TRBD2 might be the D (6 bases). Trimming took 4 bases from V and 3 from J, leaving 13 bases between them. The CDR3 length is 15 residues. The V gene's germline CDR1 is WSHSY and CDR2 SAAADI. Here the CDR3 reads CASSALAVFYNEQFF. In DNA form, the CDR3 reads TGCGCCAGCAGTGCACTAGCCGTTTTCTACAATGAGCAGTTCTTC.

The chain has TRBV5-5 and TRBJ1-2; 7 nucleotides line up with TRBD1. Unmatched junction bases numbered 6, after V lost 0 bases and J lost 4 bases. Germline V CDR1 and CDR2: SGHKS, YYEKEE (reference sequence). CDR3 length: 15 amino acids. Here the CDR3 DNA reads TGTGCCAGCAGCTTGGAACAGGGGTACGGCTATGGCTACACCTTC. Translating gives CASSLEQGYGYGYTF.

This chain links TRBV18 with TRBJ2-3, with D perhaps matching TRBD1 (6 bases). This CDR3 has 18 residues. CDR1 is KGHSH, CDR2 LQKENI, per germline. V was pared by 6 bases and J by 6 bases, with 28 bases between. CDR3 DNA sequence: TGTGCCAGCTCCCGGGGCGGCCAGGGGACCGTCACACAGGATACGCAGTATTTT. The encoded protein is CASSRGGQGTVTQDTQYF.

The V call is TRBV4-2, the J call TRBJ1-1; TRBD1 agrees at 10 bases. Germline lookup yields CDR1 LGHNA and CDR2 YNFKEQ. V shed 4 bases, J shed 2 bases, and the junction held 7 bases outside the gene matches. The CDR3 has 16 amino acids. The CDR3 protein is CASSLTTGGGNTEAFF. The CDR3, as DNA: TGTGCCAGCAGCCTAACGACAGGGGGCGGTAACACTGAAGCTTTCTTT.

This clone turned up a few times. CDR3 loop: CASSIVQGNTEAFF. The CDR3 DNA reads TGTGCCAGTAGTATAGTACAGGGGAACACTGAAGCTTTCTTT. The chain has TRBV19 and TRBJ1-1, with a weak D call TRBD1 (6 bases). This CDR3 region has 14 residues. Germline CDR1 and CDR2: LNHDA and SQIVND (reference sequence). Between the trimmed V and J ends, which lost 1 base and 1 base, there was a span of 7 bases.